One sample yielded the 5 T cell receptor beta chains listed below, sequenced in a study of T-cell memory formation after mild COVID-19. MiXCR, run by TCRdb on the 5' RACE reads, gives a single entry per CDR3 protein. The sample holds a few hundred thousand distinct CDR3 sequences, 20% to 25% seen once. The sequencing input was PBMCs or a T cell subset sorted from them (not recorded which). All receptors come from a man between 18 and 29 years old who had mild COVID-19 (a few samples of this study predate the infection). Cell type and time point are not known.

The chain combines TRBV7-9 with TRBJ2-3; TRBD2 matches at 12 bases. The V gene end was trimmed by 3 bases and the J gene end by 0 bases; junction bases not matched to a gene: 1. CDR1 and CDR2 from the germline V gene are SEHNR and FQNEAQ (reference sequence). The CDR3 runs 16 residues. CDR3 DNA sequence: TGTGCCAGCAGCTTCCTAGCGGGGGGGAGCACAGATACGCAGTATTTT. Translating gives CASSFLAGGSTDTQYF.

This clonotype was recorded a few times. This sequence joins TRBV5-1 and TRBJ2-1; D uncertain. Germline V gene lookup returns CDR1 SGHRS and CDR2 YFSETQ. V was cut by 7 bases and J by 4 bases, with 18 bases left in between. CDR3 length: 15 residues. CDR3 loop: CASAPAVSSYNEQFF. Here the CDR3 DNA reads TGCGCCAGCGCGCCCGCCGTCTCCAGTTACAATGAGCAGTTCTTC.

The rearrangement uses TRBV19 and TRBJ2-7; D unclear. From germline, CDR1 is LNHDA and CDR2 SQIVND (reference sequence). V was pared by 1 base and J by 0 bases, with 10 bases between. CDR3 length equals 15 residues. The CDR3 coding sequence is TGTGCCAGTAGTATAGCTGGGAAAGACTCCTACGAGCAGTACTTC. Protein sequence: CASSIAGKDSYEQYF.

This clonotype has only a few counts. The CDR3 sequence: CASSFWREGNQPQHF. The CDR3 nucleotides read TGTGCCAGCAGCTTTTGGAGGGAAGGCAATCAGCCCCAGCATTTT. The chain combines TRBV7-2 with TRBJ1-5; D is uncertain. V was cut by 3 bases and J by 2 bases, with 11 bases left in between. CDR1 is SGHTA and CDR2 is FQGNSA in the germline V gene. CDR3 length: 15 amino acids. Based on the CDR3 plus reference TRBV7-2 and TRBJ1-5, the full variable domain is GAGVSQSPSNKVTEKGKDVELRCDPISGHTALYWYRQSLGQGLEFLIYFQGNSAPDKSGLPSDRFSAERTGGSVSTLTIQRTQQEDSAVYLCASSFWREGNQPQHFGDGTRLSIL.

The CDR3 is CASTLGYRTDTQYF. CDR3 nucleotides: TGTGCCAGCACCCTGGGATACCGCACAGATACGCAGTATTTT. The chain links TRBV6-1 to TRBJ2-3; no reliable D call. The germline V gene has CDR1 MNHNS and CDR2 SASEGT. CDR3 length: 14 amino acids. Trimming left V 7 bases short and J 1 base short, with 12 bases between.